This T cell receptor (beta chain) was observed in a study of T cell repertoires in cytomegalovirus infection. Concerning this clonotype itself: Its antigen is currently unknown.

Germline CDR1 reads MNHEY; CDR2 reads SMNVEV (reference sequence). Trimming removed 5 bases from V and 7 bases from J; junction bases left unmatched: 13. The CDR3 is 16 amino acids. TCRdb reprocessed the reads via MiXCR and lists one record per CDR3 protein. The table has about 920,000 distinct CDR3 sequences, less than 40% seen once. This material consisted of cultured CD8+ T cells from PBMCs, taken from culture after CMV antigen stimulation. The sequence derives from a human donor in good health (CMV status not recorded). Some clones in this sample may be carry-over from other donors' samples. V gene TRBV27 combines with J gene TRBJ2-1, with TRBD1 identical over 8 bases. CDR3 in amino acids: CASSLRAQGAWNEQFF. The CDR3 region has the DNA TGTGCCAGCAGTCTAAGGGCCCAGGGGGCATGGAATGAGCAGTTCTTC.